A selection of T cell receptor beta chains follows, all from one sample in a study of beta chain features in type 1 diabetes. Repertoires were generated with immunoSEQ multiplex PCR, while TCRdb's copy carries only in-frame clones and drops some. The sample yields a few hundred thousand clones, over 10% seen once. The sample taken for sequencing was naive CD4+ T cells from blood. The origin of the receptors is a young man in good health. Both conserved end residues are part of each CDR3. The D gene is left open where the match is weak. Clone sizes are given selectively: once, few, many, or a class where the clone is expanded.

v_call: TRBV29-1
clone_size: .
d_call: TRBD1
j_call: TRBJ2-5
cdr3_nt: TGCAGCGTTGAGCCCACAGGGGCTTGGCAAGAGACCCAGTACTTC
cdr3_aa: CSVEPTGAWQETQYF

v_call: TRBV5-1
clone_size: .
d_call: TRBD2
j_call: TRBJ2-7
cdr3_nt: TGCGCCAGCAGCTTGGGGTCTAGCGGACGCGAGTACGAGCAGTACTTC
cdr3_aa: CASSLGSSGREYEQYF

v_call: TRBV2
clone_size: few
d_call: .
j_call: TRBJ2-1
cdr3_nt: TGTGCCCTCCCCAGGCAGGGGTCCGATGAGCAGTTCTTC
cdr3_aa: CALPRQGSDEQFF

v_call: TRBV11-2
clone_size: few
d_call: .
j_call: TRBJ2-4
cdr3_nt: TGTGCCAGCAGCAGAGGTGCAGAAAACATTCAGTACTTC
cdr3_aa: CASSRGAENIQYF

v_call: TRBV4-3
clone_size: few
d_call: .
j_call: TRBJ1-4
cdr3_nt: TGCGCCAGCAGCCAAACGACAGGTTCCCCTAATGAAAAACTGTTTTTT
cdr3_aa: CASSQTTGSPNEKLFF

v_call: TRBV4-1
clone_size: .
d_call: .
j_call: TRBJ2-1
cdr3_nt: TGCGCCAGCAGCCAAGATAGGGCTAGCCCCCCCGATGAGCAGTTCTTC
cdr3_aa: CASSQDRASPPDEQFF

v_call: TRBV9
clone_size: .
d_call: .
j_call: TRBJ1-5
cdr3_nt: TGTGCCAGCAGCCCGGGGGTTGATAGCAATCAGCCCCAGCATTTT
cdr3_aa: CASSPGVDSNQPQHF

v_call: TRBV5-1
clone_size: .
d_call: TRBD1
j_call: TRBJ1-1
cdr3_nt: TGCGCCAGCAGCTTGGTCGGGACAGGGGGCACTGAAGCTTTCTTT
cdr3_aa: CASSLVGTGGTEAFF

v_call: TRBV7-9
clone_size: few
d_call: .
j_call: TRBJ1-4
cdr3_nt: TGTGCCAGCAGCTCCTTTGAAAAACTGTTTTTT
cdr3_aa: CASSSFEKLFF

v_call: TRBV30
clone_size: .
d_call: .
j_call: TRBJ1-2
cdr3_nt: TGTGCCTGGGCTACAGGGCCATCCTATGGCTACACCTTC
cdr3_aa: CAWATGPSYGYTF

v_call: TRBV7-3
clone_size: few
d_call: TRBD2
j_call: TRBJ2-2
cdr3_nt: TGTGCCAGCAGCTCAGGGACTACAAACACCGGGGAGCTGTTTTTT
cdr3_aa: CASSSGTTNTGELFF

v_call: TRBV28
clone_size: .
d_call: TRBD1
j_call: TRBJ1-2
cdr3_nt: TGTGCCAGCAGTTTGCCAGGGGGCTATGGCTACACCTTC
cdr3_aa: CASSLPGGYGYTF

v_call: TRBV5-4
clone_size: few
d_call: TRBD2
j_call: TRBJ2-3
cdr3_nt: TGTGCCAGCAGCTTGGGCGGACTAGGGATGGATACGCAGTATTTT
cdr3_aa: CASSLGGLGMDTQYF

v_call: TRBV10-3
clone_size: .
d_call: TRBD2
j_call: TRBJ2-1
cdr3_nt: TGTGCCATCAGTGACGGGACTAGCGGGAGAAGTATCAATGAGCAGTTCTTC
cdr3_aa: CAISDGTSGRSINEQFF

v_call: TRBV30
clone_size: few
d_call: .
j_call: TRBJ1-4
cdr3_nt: TGTGCCTGGAGTGTGACACCGGGAGGCGAAAAACTGTTTTTT
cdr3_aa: CAWSVTPGGEKLFF

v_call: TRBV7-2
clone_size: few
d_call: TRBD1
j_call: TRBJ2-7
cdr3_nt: TGTGCCAGCAGCTTAGCCGGGACAGGGCCACCCTACGAGCAGTACTTC
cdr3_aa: CASSLAGTGPPYEQYF

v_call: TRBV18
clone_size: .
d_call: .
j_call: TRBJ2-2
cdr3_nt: TGTGCCAGCTCCCGGGGGACCGGGGAGCTGTTTTTT
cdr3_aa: CASSRGTGELFF

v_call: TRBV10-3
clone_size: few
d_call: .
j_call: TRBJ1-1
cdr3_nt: TGTGCCATCAGTCAGGGGTACACTGAAGCTTTCTTT
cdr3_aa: CAISQGYTEAFF

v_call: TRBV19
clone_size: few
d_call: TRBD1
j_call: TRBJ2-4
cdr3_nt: TGTGCCAGTAGTCCCCAACCAGGGGGTGCGAACATTCAGTACTTC
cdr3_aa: CASSPQPGGANIQYF

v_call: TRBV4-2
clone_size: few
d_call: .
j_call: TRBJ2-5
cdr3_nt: TGTGCCAGCAGCCCGGACAGCCAAGAGACCCAGTACTTC
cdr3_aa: CASSPDSQETQYF

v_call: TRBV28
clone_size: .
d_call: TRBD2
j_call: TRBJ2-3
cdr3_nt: TGTGCCAGCAGGCCCGGCGGGAGGGTAGGAGTAGATACGCAGTATTTT
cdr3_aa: CASRPGGRVGVDTQYF

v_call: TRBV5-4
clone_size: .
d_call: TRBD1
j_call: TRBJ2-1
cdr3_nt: TGTGCCAGCAGCTTGCCACAGGGGAATGAGCAGTTCTTC
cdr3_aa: CASSLPQGNEQFF

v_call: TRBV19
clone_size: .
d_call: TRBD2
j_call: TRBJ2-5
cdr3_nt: TGTGCCAGTAGTATGGGACTGGCGGGGGACGGAACTATAGGTGGTACCCAGTACTTC
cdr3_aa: CASSMGLAGDGTIGGTQYF

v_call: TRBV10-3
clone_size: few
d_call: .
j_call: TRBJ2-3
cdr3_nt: TGTGCCATCAGTCATCAGCGGACTAGCACAGATACGCAGTATTTT
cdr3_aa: CAISHQRTSTDTQYF

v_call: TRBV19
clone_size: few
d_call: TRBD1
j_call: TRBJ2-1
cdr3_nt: TGTGCCAGCAGACCCCGACAGGGACACAATGAGCAGTTCTTC
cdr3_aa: CASRPRQGHNEQFF

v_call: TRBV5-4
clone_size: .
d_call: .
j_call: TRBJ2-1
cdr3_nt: TGTGCCAGCAGCCCCAATAGGGGCTTAGGATTTAGTGAGCAGTTCTTC
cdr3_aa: CASSPNRGLGFSEQFF

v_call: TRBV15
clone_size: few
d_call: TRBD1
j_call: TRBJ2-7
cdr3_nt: TGTGCCACCAGCAGCCGGACAGGGTCGTACGAGCAGTACTTC
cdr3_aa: CATSSRTGSYEQYF

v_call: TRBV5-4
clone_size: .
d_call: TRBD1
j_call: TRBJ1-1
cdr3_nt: TGTGCCAGCAGCCCTGGGGGTCAGGGGGCTAGGACTGAAGCTTTCTTT
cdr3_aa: CASSPGGQGARTEAFF

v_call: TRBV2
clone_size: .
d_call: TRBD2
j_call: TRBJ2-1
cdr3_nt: TGTGCCAGCATTAAGGGGACTAGCTCCGGTAATGAGCAGTTCTTC
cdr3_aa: CASIKGTSSGNEQFF

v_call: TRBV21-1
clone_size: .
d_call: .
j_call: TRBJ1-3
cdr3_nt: TGTGCCAGCATCACATCGTTCTCTGGAAACACCATATATTTT
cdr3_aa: CASITSFSGNTIYF

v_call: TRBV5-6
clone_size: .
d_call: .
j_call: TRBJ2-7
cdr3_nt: TGTGCCAGCAGCTTGTACGGGTTTTCCTACGAGCAGTACTTC
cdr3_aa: CASSLYGFSYEQYF

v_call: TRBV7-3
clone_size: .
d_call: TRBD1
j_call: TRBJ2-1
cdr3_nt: TGTGCCAGCAGCCCCGGGACAGCATACAATGAGCAGTTCTTC
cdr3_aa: CASSPGTAYNEQFF

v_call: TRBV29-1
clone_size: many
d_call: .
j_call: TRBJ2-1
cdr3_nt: TGCAGCGTTGTCGAGGGGGGGGATGAGCAGTTCTTC
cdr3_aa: CSVVEGGDEQFF

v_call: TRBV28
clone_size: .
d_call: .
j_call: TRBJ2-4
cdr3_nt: TGTGCCAGCTCCAAGGTGGGGGTCAACAGGGACATTCAGTACTTC
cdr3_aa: CASSKVGVNRDIQYF

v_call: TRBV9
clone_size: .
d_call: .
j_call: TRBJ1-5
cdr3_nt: TGTGCCAGCAGCGTAGGTACAATAAATCAGCCCCAGCATTTT
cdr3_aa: CASSVGTINQPQHF

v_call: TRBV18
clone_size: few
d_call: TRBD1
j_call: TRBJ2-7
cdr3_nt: TGTGCCAGCTCACGGGGACAGGGGAGCTACGAGCAGTACTTC
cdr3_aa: CASSRGQGSYEQYF

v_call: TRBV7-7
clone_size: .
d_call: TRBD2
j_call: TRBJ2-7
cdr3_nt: TGTGCCAGCAGCCTCACTAGCGGGGGGGCTTACGAGCAGTACTTC
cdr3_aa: CASSLTSGGAYEQYF

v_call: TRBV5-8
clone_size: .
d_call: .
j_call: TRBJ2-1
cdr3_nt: TGTGCCAGCAGTCAAATTTCCCGACAGGATCCCTACAATGAGCAGTTCTTC
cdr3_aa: CASSQISRQDPYNEQFF

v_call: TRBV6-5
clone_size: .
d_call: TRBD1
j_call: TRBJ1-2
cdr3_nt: TGTGCCAGCAGTTACTCGGGGGACAGGCCGCACTATGGCTACACCTTC
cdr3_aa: CASSYSGDRPHYGYTF

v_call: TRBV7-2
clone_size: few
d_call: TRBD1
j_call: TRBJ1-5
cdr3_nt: TGTGCCAGCAGCCTTTACGCAGGGGGTTTAAGCGATCAGCCCCAGCATTTT
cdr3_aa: CASSLYAGGLSDQPQHF

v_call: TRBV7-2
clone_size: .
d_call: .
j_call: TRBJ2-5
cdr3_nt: TGTGCCAGCACCCTTCAGGAGACCCAGTACTTC
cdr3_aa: CASTLQETQYF

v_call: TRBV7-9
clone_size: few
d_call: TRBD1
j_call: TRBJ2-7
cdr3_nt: TGTGCCAGCAGCTTCGACCCCTACAGGGGGACGGCCTACGAGCAGTACTTC
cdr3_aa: CASSFDPYRGTAYEQYF

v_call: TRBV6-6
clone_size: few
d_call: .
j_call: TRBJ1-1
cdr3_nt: TGTGCCAGCACCAAAGCGGGAAACACTGAAGCTTTCTTT
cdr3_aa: CASTKAGNTEAFF

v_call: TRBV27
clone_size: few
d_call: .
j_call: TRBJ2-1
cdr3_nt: TGTGCCAGCAGTCAAAGACAGTCCCACTCCTACAATGAGCAGTTCTTC
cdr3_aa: CASSQRQSHSYNEQFF